This section outlines one TCR beta chain sequence together with its context. The record originates from a study of control samples from healthy donors and cancer patients. TCRdb keeps only in-frame clones here, not all; method: immunoSEQ multiplex PCR. Counted here are tens of thousands of clones, more than 80% occurring once; the ten biggest clones make up 2.9%. This clonotype was sampled from a woman in her 50s with lung cancer. Source material: PBMCs.

CDR3 sequence reads: CATSDSGPSGYTF. The CDR3 coding sequence is TGTGCCACCAGTGATTCCGGACCATCCGGCTACACCTTC. The genes are TRBV24-1 and TRBJ1-2, with D hard to call. Trimming stripped 2 bases from V and 8 bases from J, with 11 bases between. The CDR3 length is 13 residues. Germline V gene sequence: CDR1 KGHDR, CDR2 SFDVKD.